This TCR beta chain derives from a study of breast tumors, draining lymph nodes, adjacent tissues. Axillary draining lymph nodes of breast cancer patients supplied the node samples. Points on this clonotype: The antigen is unknown.

Study findings and constraints: The data were judged consistent with most tumor T cells coming from lymph node and expanding in tumor. Tumor and nontumor repertoires were significantly more similar in luminal-like than in basal-like breast cancer. Data only fit, rather than demonstrated, lymph node origin of most tumor T cells.

MiXCR, run by TCRdb on the multiplex PCR reads, gives a single entry per CDR3 protein. The sample consists of about 200,000 distinct CDR3 sequences, 31% of them appearing once. The sequence was collected from a female donor with breast cancer. Some clones in this sample may be carry-over from other donors' samples. The specimen was axillary lymph node tissue.

The CDR3 here is CASSQGNSPLHF. CDR3 nucleotides: TGCGCCAGCAGCCAGGGGAATTCACCCCTCCACTTT. The chain links TRBV4-1 to TRBJ1-6; no reliable D call. Deletions cut 3 bases from V and 7 bases from J, with 4 bases between. Germline CDR1 is MGHRA and CDR2 is YSYEKL. The CDR3 contains 12 residues.